The text below deals with one TCR beta chain. As yet, its antigen is unknown. RNA isolated from unsorted whole blood supplied the blood RNA, with germline DNA also extracted. The sample originates from a study of tumor-infiltrating lymphocytes in primary liver carcinoma. Study findings and constraints: The difference in top-250-clone fraction between tumors and blood was significant, favoring tumors (p = 0.039).

Priming with a constant-region primer yielded TCR beta cDNA from about 500 ng total RNA. Three nested multiplex PCR rounds of slightly modified ARM-PCR generated TCR beta libraries. The study ran its first two PCR rounds for roughly 10 cycles each, using TRBV1-TRBV30 forward primers and a C-beta reverse primer. MiXCR was run by TCRdb on the multiplex PCR reads, yielding one entry per CDR3 protein. The sample shows just over 300,000 distinct CDR3 sequences, 58% of them seen only once. CDR1 is MDHEN and CDR2 is SYDVKM in the germline V gene. The CDR3 totals 14 residues. V dropped 3 bases and J dropped 2 bases, with 11 bases sitting between them.

The specimen sequenced was peripheral blood. The TCR originated in a woman between 25 and 40 years old with primary liver carcinoma and hepatitis B virus infection. The chain has TRBV28 and TRBJ2-7, with D uncertain. The CDR3 bases are TGTGCCAGCAGTTTTATAAAGGGAACCTACGAGCAGTACTTC. Its translation: CASSFIKGTYEQYF.